The rows below give T cell receptor beta chains drawn from one sample of a study of blood T cell repertoires in COVID-19. Clones were sequenced by immunoSEQ multiplex PCR, and TCRdb holds only the in-frame ones, with some missing. The repertoire holds under 130,000 clones, with over 75% as singletons. The specimen was peripheral blood. Receptors were obtained from a man in his fifties or sixties with acute or convalescent COVID-19. CDR3s include the opening cysteine and the closing phenylalanine or tryptophan. Each record gives: D gene, clone size, V gene, J gene, CDR3 protein, CDR3 DNA. A D gene is named only where the DNA matches it firmly. The size entry is marked missing in some rows and otherwise reads once, few, many or a size class.

TRBD1	many	TRBV28	TRBJ1-5	CATQFRGNQPQHF	TGTGCCACCCAGTTCAGGGGGAATCAGCCCCAGCATTTT
TRBD2	-	TRBV27	TRBJ2-7	CASTLTSGSYEQYF	TGTGCCAGCACTCTGACTAGCGGTTCCTACGAGCAGTACTTC
TRBD1	-	TRBV3-1/TRBV3-2	TRBJ2-5	CASSLLQGRETQYF	TGTGCCAGCAGCCTGCTACAGGGGCGAGAGACCCAGTACTTC
-	-	TRBV19	TRBJ2-3	CASSPRTTSSTDTQYF	TGTGCCAGTAGTCCTAGGACTACCAGTAGCACAGATACGCAGTATTTT
-	-	TRBV6-2/TRBV6-3	TRBJ1-4	CASSGQFSNEKLFF	TGTGCCAGCAGCGGACAGTTTAGTAATGAAAAACTGTTTTTT
TRBD2	-	TRBV7-8	TRBJ2-1	CASSLARASGSLIPWNNEQFF	TGTGCCAGCAGCTTAGCGCGGGCTAGCGGGAGTTTGATCCCTTGGAACAATGAGCAGTTCTTC
TRBD1	-	TRBV2	TRBJ2-1	CASSGRQGDYNEQFF	TGTGCCAGCAGTGGCCGCCAGGGGGACTACAATGAGCAGTTCTTC
TRBD1	-	TRBV7-3	TRBJ1-2	CASSLSGQGGGGYTF	TGTGCCAGCAGCTTATCGGGACAGGGGGGTGGTGGCTACACCTTC
-	-	TRBV19	TRBJ2-3	CASSILHAVTDTQYF	TGTGCCAGTAGTATACTACACGCGGTCACAGATACGCAGTATTTT
TRBD1	-	TRBV7-2	TRBJ1-5	CASSKSDPDRAYSNQPQHF	TGTGCCAGCAGCAAATCGGATCCCGACAGGGCTTATAGCAATCAGCCCCAGCATTTT
-	-	TRBV10-3	TRBJ1-2	CAISANSPPADGYTF	TGTGCCATCAGTGCAAATTCACCCCCCGCAGATGGCTACACCTTC
TRBD1	-	TRBV19	TRBJ1-5	CASSIGGGQGGNQPQHF	TGTGCCAGTAGTATAGGAGGGGGACAGGGTGGCAATCAGCCCCAGCATTTT
-	once	TRBV5-4	TRBJ1-1	CASSWGGEIMNTEAFF	TGTGCCAGCAGCTGGGGAGGTGAAATTATGAACACTGAAGCTTTCTTT
TRBD2	-	TRBV3-1/TRBV3-2	TRBJ2-1	CASSQDFAGGPKVNEQFF	TGTGCCAGCAGCCAAGACTTCGCGGGGGGGCCGAAAGTTAATGAGCAGTTCTTC
-	-	TRBV30	TRBJ1-2	CAGSAGSYGYTF	TGTGCGGGCTCAGCTGGGAGTTATGGCTACACCTTC
-	-	TRBV27	TRBJ2-7	CASRASGEPSYEQYF	TGTGCCAGCAGGGCGTCAGGGGAACCTTCCTACGAGCAGTACTTC
TRBD1	-	TRBV3-1/TRBV3-2	TRBJ1-1	CASSPLQGAGEAFF	TGTGCCAGCAGCCCTTTACAGGGGGCAGGTGAAGCTTTCTTT
TRBD2	-	TRBV10-2	TRBJ2-6	CPPRGGGLGANVLTF	TGCCCCCCCCGTGGGGGGGGTCTTGGGGCCAACGTCCTGACTTTC
-	-	TRBV14	TRBJ1-1	CASSLMGGRTEAFF	TGTGCCAGCAGCCTAATGGGGGGGCGAACTGAAGCTTTCTTT
TRBD1	-	TRBV30	TRBJ1-1	CAWSLTGDQAFF	TGTGCCTGGAGCCTAACAGGGGACCAAGCTTTCTTT
TRBD1	-	TRBV4-2	TRBJ1-2	CASSQDLTGGGYGYTF	TGTGCCAGCAGCCAAGACTTGACAGGGGGCGGCTATGGCTACACCTTC
TRBD1	-	TRBV5-4	TRBJ1-1	CASSLRQGPGLTEAFF	TGTGCCAGCAGCCTCCGACAGGGCCCGGGGCTCACTGAAGCTTTCTTT
-	-	TRBV5-1	TRBJ1-1	CASSTGLIMNTEAFF	TGCGCCAGCAGCACGGGACTGATCATGAACACTGAAGCTTTCTTT
-	once	TRBV9	TRBJ2-2	CASSVGSRGAGELFF	TGTGCCAGCAGCGTTGGGAGCAGGGGGGCCGGGGAGCTGTTTTTT
-	-	TRBV4-1	TRBJ2-7	CASSGHGYEQYF	TGCGCCAGCAGCGGACATGGCTACGAGCAGTACTTC
TRBD1	-	TRBV6-1	TRBJ1-2	CASSEGQGNYGYTF	TGTGCCAGCAGTGAAGGACAGGGGAACTATGGCTACACCTTC
-	-	TRBV6-5	TRBJ2-2	CASSPPPRTGELFF	TGTGCCAGCAGTCCCCCCCCGAGGACCGGGGAGCTGTTTTTT